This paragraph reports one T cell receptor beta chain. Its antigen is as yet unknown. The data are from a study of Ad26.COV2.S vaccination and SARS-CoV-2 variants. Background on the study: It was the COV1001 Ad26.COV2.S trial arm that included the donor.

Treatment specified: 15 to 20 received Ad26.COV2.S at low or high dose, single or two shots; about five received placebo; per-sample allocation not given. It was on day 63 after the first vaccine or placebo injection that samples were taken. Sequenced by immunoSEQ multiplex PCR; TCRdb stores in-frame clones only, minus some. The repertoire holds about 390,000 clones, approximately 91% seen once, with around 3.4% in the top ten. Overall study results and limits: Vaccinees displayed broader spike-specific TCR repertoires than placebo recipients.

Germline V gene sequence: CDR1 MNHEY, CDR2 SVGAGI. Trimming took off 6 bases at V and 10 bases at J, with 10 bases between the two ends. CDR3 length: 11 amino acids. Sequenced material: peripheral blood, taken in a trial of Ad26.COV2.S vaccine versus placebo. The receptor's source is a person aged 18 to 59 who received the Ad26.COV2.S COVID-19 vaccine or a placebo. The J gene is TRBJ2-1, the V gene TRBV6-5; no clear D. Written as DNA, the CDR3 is TGTGCCAGCAGCTCCTCGAGGGAGCAGTTCTTC. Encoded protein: CASSSSREQFF.